The rows below give T cell receptor beta chains drawn from one sample of a study of cytomegalovirus exposure and HLA in healthy donors. The data were produced by immunoSEQ multiplex PCR, yet TCRdb's version contains in-frame clones alone and is incomplete. The sample consists of about 180,000 clones, about four fifths of them appearing once. The sequenced material came from PBMCs. The receptors stem from a woman aged 18-29 years in good health and CMV-seropositive. The CDR3 runs from the conserved cysteine through the conserved F or W.

TRBV6-1	TRBJ2-1	CASRRGTSGSNEQFF
TRBV2	TRBJ1-5	CASRKRQSNQPQHF
TRBV5-8	TRBJ1-1	CASSIRQGMNTEAFF
TRBV11-1	TRBJ1-6	CASSPGYNSPLHF
TRBV7-2	TRBJ1-2	CASSLWAARDYGYTF
TRBV6-5	TRBJ1-2	CASSYRGQGPNGYTF
TRBV5-4	TRBJ2-3	CASSSGLAENTDTQYF
TRBV7-9	TRBJ2-5	CASSRSGEGETQYF
TRBV7-9	TRBJ2-3	CASVGTGTTDTQYF
TRBV7-6	TRBJ2-7	CASSLGGGGREQYF
TRBV12-1	TRBJ2-1	CASSFEVCGAAEQFF
TRBV6-5	TRBJ2-1	CASSYGHQGYNEQFF
TRBV9	TRBJ2-3	CASSYDRSTDTQYF
TRBV6-4	TRBJ2-1	CASSNFEGTNPNEQFF
TRBV29-1	TRBJ1-1	CSVGNGATEAFF
TRBV19	TRBJ2-7	CASSFQTSGGLEQYF